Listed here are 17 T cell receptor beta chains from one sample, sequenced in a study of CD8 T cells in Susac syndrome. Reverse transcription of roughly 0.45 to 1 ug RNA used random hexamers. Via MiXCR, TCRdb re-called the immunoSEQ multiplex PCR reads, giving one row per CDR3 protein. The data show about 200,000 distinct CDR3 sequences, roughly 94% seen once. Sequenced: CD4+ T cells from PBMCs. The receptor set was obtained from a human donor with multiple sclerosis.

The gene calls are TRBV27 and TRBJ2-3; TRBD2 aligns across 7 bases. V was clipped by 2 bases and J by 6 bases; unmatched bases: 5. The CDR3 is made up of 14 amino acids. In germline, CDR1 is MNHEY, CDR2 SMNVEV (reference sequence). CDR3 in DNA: TGTGCCAGCAGTTTAGTGACTAGCTTGGATACGCAGTATTTT. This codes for CASSLVTSLDTQYF.

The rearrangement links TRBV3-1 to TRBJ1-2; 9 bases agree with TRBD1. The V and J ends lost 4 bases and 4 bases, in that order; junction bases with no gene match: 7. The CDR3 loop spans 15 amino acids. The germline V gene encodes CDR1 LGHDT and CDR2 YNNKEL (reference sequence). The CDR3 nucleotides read TGTGCCAGCAGCCGGGGACAGGGATATAGCTATGGCTACACCTTC. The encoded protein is CASSRGQGYSYGYTF.

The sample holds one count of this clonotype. Written as DNA, the CDR3 is TGTGCCATCAGTGGTAGGGGGGGGCCGCACAATGAGCAGTTCTTC. Translated: CAISGRGGPHNEQFF. The V gene is TRBV10-3, the J gene TRBJ2-1, with D maybe TRBD2 (7 bases). This CDR3 is 15 amino acids long. The germline CDR1 and CDR2 sequences are ENHRY and SYGVKD. Deletions cut 4 bases from V and 5 bases from J, with 15 bases between.

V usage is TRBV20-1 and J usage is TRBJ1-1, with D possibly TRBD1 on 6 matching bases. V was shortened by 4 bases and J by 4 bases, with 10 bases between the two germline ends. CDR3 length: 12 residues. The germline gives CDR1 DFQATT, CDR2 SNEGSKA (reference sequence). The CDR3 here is CSAIPGVTEAFF. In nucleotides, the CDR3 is TGCAGTGCTATACCAGGGGTCACTGAAGCTTTCTTT.

The CDR3 DNA reads TGTGCCAGCAGCTTCTTAAGCGGGGGGGCCGCCGGGGAGCTGTTTTTT. Its protein product is CASSFLSGGAAGELFF. This rearrangement joins TRBV9 to TRBJ2-2; TRBD2 agrees at 10 bases. V was clipped by 4 bases and J by 6 bases; unmatched bases: 9. The germline V gene encodes CDR1 SGDLS and CDR2 YYNGEE. CDR3 size: 16 residues.

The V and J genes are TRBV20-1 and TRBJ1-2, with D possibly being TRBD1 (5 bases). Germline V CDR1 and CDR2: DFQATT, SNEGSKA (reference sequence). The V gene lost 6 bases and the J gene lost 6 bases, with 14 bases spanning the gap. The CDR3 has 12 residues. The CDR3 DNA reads TGCAGTGCCAGGGAGGGCCGCCATGGCTACACCTTC. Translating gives CSAREGRHGYTF.

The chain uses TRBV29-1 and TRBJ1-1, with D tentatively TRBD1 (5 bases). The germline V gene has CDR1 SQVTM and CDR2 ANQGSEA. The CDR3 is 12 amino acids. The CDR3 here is CAGAGPTTEAFF. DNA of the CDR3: TGCGCCGGGGCAGGGCCAACGACTGAAGCTTTCTTT.

The CDR3 nucleotides read TGCAGCGCGATGGGACAGGGTGGAGGAATCACTGAAGCTTTCTTT. Protein sequence: CSAMGQGGGITEAFF. The rearrangement joins TRBV29-1 to TRBJ1-1; TRBD1 aligns across 9 bases. Germline-derived CDR1 and CDR2 are SQVTM and ANQGSEA. Trimming at V came to 7 bases and at J to 4 bases, leaving 13 bases not matched to a gene. The CDR3 runs 15 residues.

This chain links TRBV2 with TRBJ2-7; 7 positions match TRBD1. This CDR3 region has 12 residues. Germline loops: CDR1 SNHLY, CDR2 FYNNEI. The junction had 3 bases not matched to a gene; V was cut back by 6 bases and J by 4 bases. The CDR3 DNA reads TGTGCCAGCAGCGCGACAGGGTACGAGCAGTACGTC. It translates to CASSATGYEQYV.

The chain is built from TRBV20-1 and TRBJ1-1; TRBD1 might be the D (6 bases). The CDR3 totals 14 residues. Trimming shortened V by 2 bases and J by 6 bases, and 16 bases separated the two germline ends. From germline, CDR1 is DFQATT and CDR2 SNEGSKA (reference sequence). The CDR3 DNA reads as TGCAGTGCTAGAACCCCTACAGGGTCCCCTGAAGCTTTCTTT. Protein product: CSARTPTGSPEAFF.

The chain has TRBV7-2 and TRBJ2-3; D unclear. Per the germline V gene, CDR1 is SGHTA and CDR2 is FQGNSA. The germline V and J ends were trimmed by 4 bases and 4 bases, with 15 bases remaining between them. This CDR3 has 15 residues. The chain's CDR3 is CASSSPPLRADTQYF. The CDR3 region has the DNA TGTGCCAGCAGCTCGCCCCCTTTACGGGCAGATACGCAGTATTTT.

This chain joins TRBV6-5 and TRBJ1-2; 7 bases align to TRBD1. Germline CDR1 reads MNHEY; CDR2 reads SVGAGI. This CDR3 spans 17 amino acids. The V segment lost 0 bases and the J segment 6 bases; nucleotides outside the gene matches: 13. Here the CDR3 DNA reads TGTGCCAGCAGTTACTCGATACAGGGGCTCCGGAGGGATGGCTACACCTTC. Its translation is CASSYSIQGLRRDGYTF.

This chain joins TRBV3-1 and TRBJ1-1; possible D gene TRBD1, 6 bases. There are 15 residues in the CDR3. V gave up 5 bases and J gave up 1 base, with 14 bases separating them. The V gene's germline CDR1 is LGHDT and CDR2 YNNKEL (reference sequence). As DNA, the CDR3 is TGTGCCAGCAGCTTGGACAGCCTATCGAACACTGAAGCTTTCTTT. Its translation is CASSLDSLSNTEAFF.

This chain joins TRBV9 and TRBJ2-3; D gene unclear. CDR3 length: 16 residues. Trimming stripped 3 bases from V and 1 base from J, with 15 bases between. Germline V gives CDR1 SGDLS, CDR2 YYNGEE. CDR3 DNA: TGTGCCAGCAGCGCGCGTCTAAACGGAGGCACAGATACGCAGTATTTT. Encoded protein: CASSARLNGGTDTQYF.

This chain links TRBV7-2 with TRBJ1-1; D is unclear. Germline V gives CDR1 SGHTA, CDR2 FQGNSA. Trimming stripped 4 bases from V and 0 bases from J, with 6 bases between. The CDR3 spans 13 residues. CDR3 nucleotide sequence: TGTGCCAGCAGCTCAACATTGAACACTGAAGCTTTCTTT. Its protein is CASSSTLNTEAFF.

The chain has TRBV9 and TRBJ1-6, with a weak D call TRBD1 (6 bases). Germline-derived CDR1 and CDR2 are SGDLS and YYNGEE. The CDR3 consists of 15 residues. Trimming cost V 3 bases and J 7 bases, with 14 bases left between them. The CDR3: CASSGHGTSNSPLHF. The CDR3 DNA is TGTGCCAGCAGCGGACACGGGACATCCAATTCACCCCTCCACTTT.

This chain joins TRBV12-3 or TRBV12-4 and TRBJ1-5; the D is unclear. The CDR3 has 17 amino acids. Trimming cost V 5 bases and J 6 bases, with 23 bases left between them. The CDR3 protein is CASSPFVGIISPQPQHF. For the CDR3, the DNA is TGTGCCAGCAGTCCCTTCGTGGGTATTATTTCTCCTCAGCCCCAGCATTTT.